These 18 T cell receptor beta chains share one sample of origin, sequenced in a study of graft-versus-host responses after intestinal transplantation. Measured with immunoSEQ multiplex PCR; TCRdb has only the in-frame clones, and not every one. The table lists more than 100,000 clones, more than 85% of them singletons. No antigens are known for them. The sample here was unstimulated CD8+ T cells sorted from spleen or lymph node cells, taken before intestinal transplant. The source of these receptors is a human donor who received an intestinal transplant.

This chain links TRBV2 with TRBJ2-3; 8 nucleotides line up with TRBD2. CDR1 is SNHLY, CDR2 FYNNEI, per germline. The V segment lost 6 bases and the J segment 0 bases; nucleotides outside the gene matches: 5. This CDR3 spans 15 amino acids. CDR3 protein: CASRAERGSTDTQYF. The CDR3, as DNA: TGTGCCAGCAGGGCTGAGCGGGGGAGCACAGATACGCAGTATTTT.

V is TRBV7-2 and J is TRBJ2-7; 10 nucleotides line up with TRBD2. This CDR3 region has 15 residues. CDR1 and CDR2 (germline): SGHTA, FQGNSA. The V gene end was trimmed by 2 bases and the J gene end by 4 bases; junction bases not matched to a gene: 5. The CDR3 sequence: CASSLLAGEWYEQYF. The DNA for the CDR3 is TGTGCCAGCAGCTTACTAGCGGGGGAGTGGTACGAGCAGTACTTC.

The chain combines TRBV5-6 with TRBJ2-3; possible D gene TRBD1, 6 bases. The CDR3 contains 12 residues. The V end was cut by 2 bases, the J end by 5 bases, with 6 bases between. CDR1 and CDR2 (germline): SGHDT, YYEEEE. The CDR3: CASSLGGDTQYF. Here the CDR3 DNA reads TGTGCCAGCAGCTTAGGGGGAGATACGCAGTATTTT.

The J gene is TRBJ1-5, the V gene TRBV7-8; D gene ambiguous. This CDR3 region has 14 residues. Trimming pared 5 bases from V and 3 bases from J, leaving 11 bases between. Germline CDR1 and CDR2: SGHVS and FQNEAQ. The CDR3 region is CASSPTLNNQPQHF. In nucleotides, the CDR3 is TGTGCCAGCAGCCCCACCCTGAACAATCAGCCCCAGCATTTT. Filled out from reference TRBV7-8 and TRBJ1-5, the complete variable domain reads GAGVSQSPRYKVAKRGQDVALRCDPISGHVSLFWYQQALGQGPEFLTYFQNEAQLDKSGLPSDRFFAERPEGSVSTLKIQRTQQEDSAVYLCASSPTLNNQPQHFGDGTRLSIL.

V gene TRBV5-1 combines with J gene TRBJ2-1; possibly TRBD2 for D (6 bases). The CDR3 runs to 13 residues. Trimming took off 1 base at V and 10 bases at J, with 12 bases between the two ends. From germline, CDR1 is SGHRS and CDR2 YFSETQ. This CDR3 reads CASSLRLGREQFF. As DNA, the CDR3 is TGCGCCAGCAGCTTGCGACTAGGCAGGGAGCAGTTCTTC.

The chain carries TRBV2 and TRBJ1-2; D might be TRBD1 (6 bases). The CDR3 contains 15 residues. The germline CDR1 and CDR2 sequences are SNHLY and FYNNEI. V was shortened by 4 bases and J by 1 base, with 13 bases between the two germline ends. CDR3 nucleotide sequence: TGTGCCAGCAGTGCAAACAGGGATATTAACTATGGCTACACCTTC. Encoded protein: CASSANRDINYGYTF.

J is TRBJ2-4 and V is TRBV7-9; D is unclear. The CDR3 has 15 amino acids. Germline-derived CDR1 and CDR2 are SEHNR and FQNEAQ (reference sequence). Trimming removed 3 bases from V and 1 base from J, with 10 bases in between. This chain's CDR3 is CASSFSQEAKNIQYF. CDR3 coding DNA: TGTGCCAGCAGCTTTTCACAAGAGGCCAAAAACATTCAGTACTTC.

This chain uses TRBV6-1 with TRBJ1-1, with D hard to call. V lost 6 bases to trimming and J lost 0 bases, with 8 bases between them. Germline CDR1 is MNHNS and CDR2 is SASEGT. The CDR3 is made up of 13 amino acids. The CDR3 coding sequence is TGTGCCAGCAGCCTCAATGTGAACACTGAAGCTTTCTTT. Translation gives CASSLNVNTEAFF.

Worth noting for this clone: One junction end disagrees with the germline gene, perhaps due to a read error. The chain uses TRBV7-9 and TRBJ2-1; 11 bases are shared with TRBD2. The CDR3 length is 14 residues. The germline gives CDR1 SEHNR, CDR2 FQNEAQ (reference sequence). In DNA form, the CDR3 reads TGTGCCAGCGCTCCGACTAGCGGGGACAATGAGCAGCTCTTC. Translating it yields CASAPTSGDNEQLF.

The chain uses TRBV7-9 and TRBJ1-4; D is perhaps TRBD1 (6 bases). V was trimmed by 5 bases and J by 11 bases, leaving 15 bases between them. This CDR3 has 13 residues. Germline CDR1 and CDR2: SEHNR and FQNEAQ (reference sequence). The CDR3, as DNA: TGTGCCAGCAGCCGACCTACAGGGCACAAACTGTTTTTT. The encoded protein is CASSRPTGHKLFF.

The chain uses TRBV7-3 and TRBJ2-7; 7 nucleotides line up with TRBD1. V dropped 2 bases and J dropped 3; count of bases not matched to a gene: 13. The CDR3 contains 17 residues. Per the germline V gene, CDR1 is SGHTA and CDR2 is FQGTGA. The CDR3, as DNA: TGTGCCAGCAGCTTACGCCTATCGGGACAGCTACTCTACGAGCAGTACTTC. Residues: CASSLRLSGQLLYEQYF.

The genes are TRBV4-1 and TRBJ2-2, with 13 positions matching TRBD2. J was trimmed by 4 bases and V by 3 bases; bases with no gene match: 2. Germline V gives CDR1 MGHRA, CDR2 YSYEKL. CDR3 length: 16 residues. CDR3 coding DNA: TGCGCCAGCAGCCACACTAGCGGGGGGGCCACCGGGGAGCTGTTTTTT. Translation: CASSHTSGGATGELFF.

The V gene is TRBV10-2, the J gene TRBJ2-7, with D perhaps matching TRBD1 (5 bases). The CDR3 runs 16 residues. Trimming took 0 bases from V and 3 from J, leaving 15 bases between them. From germline, CDR1 is WSHSY and CDR2 SAAADI. CDR3 DNA: TGCGCCAGCAGTGAGTCGGGGCTAGGTCGGTTCTACGAGCAGTACTTC. Protein: CASSESGLGRFYEQYF.

This chain connects TRBV6-1 to TRBJ1-1, with 8 bases that match TRBD1. Germline V gives CDR1 MNHNS, CDR2 SASEGT. J gave up 10 bases and V 0 bases, and 13 bases lay outside the gene matches. The CDR3 totals 16 residues. CDR3: CASSEALRTGPLRAFF. The CDR3 DNA reads TGTGCCAGCAGTGAAGCGCTTAGGACAGGGCCGCTGCGAGCTTTCTTT.

This clone was observed a single time. The rearrangement joins TRBV9 to TRBJ2-1, with D possibly TRBD2 on 7 matching bases. Germline lookup yields CDR1 SGDLS and CDR2 YYNGEE. V was cut by 1 base and J by 7 bases, with 18 bases left in between. The CDR3 has 16 residues. Written as DNA, the CDR3 is TGTGCCAGCAGCGTACTATCCGGGGGAGGGGGTAATGAGCAGTTCTTC. Translated: CASSVLSGGGGNEQFF.

CDR3 protein: CTSSQVNSLGELFF. Here the CDR3 DNA reads TGCACCAGCAGCCAAGTTAATTCTCTGGGGGAGCTGTTTTTT. The chain links TRBV1 to TRBJ2-2; the D call TRBD2 from the table was never checked on the DNA. TRBV1 is a recognized pseudogene. The CDR3 spans 14 residues.

This clone was detected only a few times. J is TRBJ1-3 and V is TRBV9; possibly TRBD1 for D (5 bases). V lost 4 bases and J lost 0, with 11 bases in between. CDR3 length: 15 amino acids. CDR1 is SGDLS and CDR2 is YYNGEE in the germline V gene. DNA of the CDR3: TGTGCCAGCAGCCTCGACAGACACTCTGGAAACACCATATATTTT. Encoded protein: CASSLDRHSGNTIYF.

The V gene is TRBV2, the J gene TRBJ2-5; 12 positions match TRBD2. Germline V gene sequence: CDR1 SNHLY, CDR2 FYNNEI. This CDR3 region has 19 residues. Trimming took 6 bases from V and 5 from J; bases not matched to a gene: 19. The CDR3 coding sequence is TGTGCCAGCAGGGCTAGCGGGGGGGCACTTGCGTGGGGTCAGGAGACCCAGTACTTC. Translating it yields CASRASGGALAWGQETQYF.